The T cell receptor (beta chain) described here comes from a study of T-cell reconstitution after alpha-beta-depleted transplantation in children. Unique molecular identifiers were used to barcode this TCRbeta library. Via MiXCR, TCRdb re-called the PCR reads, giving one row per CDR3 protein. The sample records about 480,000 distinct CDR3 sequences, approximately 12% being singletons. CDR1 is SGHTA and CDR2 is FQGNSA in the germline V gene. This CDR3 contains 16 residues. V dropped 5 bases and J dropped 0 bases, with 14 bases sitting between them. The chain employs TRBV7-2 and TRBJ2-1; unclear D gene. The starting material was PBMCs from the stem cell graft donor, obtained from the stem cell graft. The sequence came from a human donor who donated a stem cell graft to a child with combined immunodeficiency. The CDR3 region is CASSGDGPGSYNEQFF. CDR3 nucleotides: TGTGCCAGCAGCGGAGACGGGCCCGGCTCCTACAATGAGCAGTTCTTC.